Below, 27 T cell receptor beta chains from the same sample are listed, as sequenced in a study of early T cells in non-severe SARS-CoV-2 infection. TCRdb re-called the 5' RACE reads with MiXCR, one entry per CDR3 protein. Of some 66,000 distinct CDR3 sequences listed, around 14% are singletons. Sequencing was done on a sample of whole blood. These receptors were obtained from an adult who was a healthcare worker with PCR-confirmed SARS-CoV-2 infection or an uninfected control (not recorded which).

The rearrangement joins TRBV29-1 to TRBJ2-7; 8 positions agree with TRBD1. Germline values: CDR1 SQVTM, CDR2 ANQGSEA. The CDR3 length is 11 residues. J was trimmed by 4 bases and V by 5 bases; bases with no gene match: 1. The chain's CDR3 is CSVTGGYEQYF. The CDR3, as DNA: TGCAGCGTTACAGGGGGGTACGAGCAGTACTTC.

This chain joins TRBV11-3 and TRBJ2-7; the D call may be TRBD1 or TRBD2 (5 bases each). The ends were cut back, 1 base at V and 6 bases at J, with 10 bases in the middle. Germline loops: CDR1 SGHNT, CDR2 YENEEA. The CDR3 extends over 13 amino acids. The CDR3 region is CASSLGGVGEQYF. DNA for the CDR3: TGTGCCAGCAGCTTAGGAGGGGTCGGCGAGCAGTACTTC.

J is TRBJ2-2 and V is TRBV5-1; no clear D. CDR3 length equals 13 residues. The V end lost 0 bases, the J end lost 3 bases, and 3 bases lay between the germline ends. Germline V gene sequence: CDR1 SGHRS, CDR2 YFSETQ. CDR3 in amino acids: CASSLGYTGELFF. CDR3 bases: TGCGCCAGCAGCTTGGGGTACACCGGGGAGCTGTTTTTT.

In this sample, this clonotype turned up a few times. This chain links TRBV11-2 with TRBJ2-5; D gene unclear. V was clipped by 5 bases and J by 5 bases, with 12 bases between them. Germline loops: CDR1 SGHAT, CDR2 FQNNGV. CDR3 length equals 13 residues. Here the CDR3 reads CASSPDPVETQYF. Written as DNA, the CDR3 is TGTGCCAGCAGCCCGGACCCGGTGGAGACCCAGTACTTC.

The V and J genes are TRBV2 and TRBJ2-1; D unclear. With 7 bases removed from V and 4 bases from J, the gap between germline ends came to 14 bases. Germline V gives CDR1 SNHLY, CDR2 FYNNEI. The CDR3 totals 14 residues. This CDR3 is CASINPDGYNEQFF. CDR3 in DNA: TGTGCCAGCATCAACCCGGACGGGTACAATGAGCAGTTCTTC. Full variable domain (missing parts from reference TRBV2 and TRBJ2-1): EPEVTQTPSHQVTQMGQEVILRCVPISNHLYFYWYRQILGQKVEFLVSFYNNEISEKSEIFDDQFSVERPDGSNFTLKIRSTKLEDSAMYFCASINPDGYNEQFFGPGTRLTVL.

The J gene is TRBJ1-1, the V gene TRBV14; D not certain. Germline CDR1 and CDR2: SGHDN and FVKESK. V lost 5 bases and J 2 bases, leaving 12 bases between the germline ends. This CDR3 spans 14 amino acids. The chain's CDR3 is CASSSITGNTEAFF. The DNA of the CDR3 is TGTGCCAGCAGCAGTATCACGGGCAACACTGAAGCTTTCTTT.

This clonotype has more than one count but fewer than ten. The CDR3 DNA reads TGTGCCTGGAGTGGTCCGGGGCTCTATGGCTACACCTTC. Protein: CAWSGPGLYGYTF. This sequence joins TRBV30 and TRBJ1-2, with D possibly matching TRBD1 (5 bases). Germline-derived CDR1 and CDR2 are GTSNPN and SVGIG (reference sequence). V lost 1 base to trimming and J lost 4 bases, with 10 bases between them. The CDR3 runs to 13 residues.

The chain recombines TRBV4-2 with TRBJ2-1; possible D gene TRBD1, 5 bases. Trimming took 3 bases from V and 0 from J, leaving 18 bases between them. The CDR3 extends over 18 amino acids. CDR1 and CDR2 from the germline V gene are LGHNA and YNFKEQ. The CDR3: CASSQMGRATSSYNEQFF. The CDR3 nucleotides read TGTGCCAGCAGCCAGATGGGCAGGGCAACAAGCTCCTACAATGAGCAGTTCTTC.

The gene calls are TRBV10-3 and TRBJ1-2, with 7 positions matching TRBD1. Germline CDR1 reads ENHRY; CDR2 reads SYGVKD. CDR3 size: 13 residues. V lost 8 bases and J lost 0; bases outside the gene matches: 3. DNA of the CDR3: TGTGCCATCCGCGGGACAGCTAACTATGGCTACACCTTC. Protein sequence: CAIRGTANYGYTF.

At least ten counts were recorded for this clonotype. This sequence joins TRBV5-1 and TRBJ2-2; no clear D. Germline V CDR1 and CDR2: SGHRS, YFSETQ. The CDR3 totals 12 residues. V was trimmed by 1 base and J by 7 bases, leaving 5 bases between them. The CDR3 here is CASSLPGGELFF. CDR3 DNA: TGCGCCAGCAGCTTGCCCGGCGGGGAGCTGTTTTTT.

With respect to this clonotype: The junction departs from the called germline gene at one end, perhaps through a read error. The chain combines TRBV5-1 with TRBJ2-1; no clear D. Germline V gene data show CDR1 as SGHRS and CDR2 as YFSETQ. The CDR3 consists of 13 residues. CDR3 DNA sequence: TGCGCCAGCAGCCCACCTCCCCACAACGAGCAGTTCTTC. Residues: CASSPPPHNEQFF.

This clonotype appeared a few times. This chain joins TRBV7-2 and TRBJ1-4; tentative D call: TRBD1 (5 bases). V was pared by 5 bases and J by 7 bases, with 14 bases between. CDR3 size: 14 residues. The germline gives CDR1 SGHTA, CDR2 FQGNSA. The CDR3: CASSIGGGGEKLFF. As DNA, the CDR3 is TGTGCCAGCAGCATCGGGGGAGGCGGTGAAAAACTGTTTTTT.

This clonotype came up many times. The gene calls are TRBV7-2 and TRBJ2-5, with TRBD1 as a possible D gene (6 bases). The V end was cut by 6 bases, the J end by 5 bases, with 19 bases between. Germline V gene sequence: CDR1 SGHTA, CDR2 FQGNSA. The CDR3 covers 15 residues. The CDR3 here is CASSFGQRDGETQYF. Here the CDR3 DNA reads TGTGCCAGCAGTTTCGGACAGAGAGATGGGGAGACCCAGTACTTC.

This clonotype was counted ten times or more. The V gene is TRBV6-1, the J gene TRBJ2-2; D may be TRBD1 (5 bases). Germline CDR1 reads MNHNS; CDR2 reads SASEGT. Trimming left V 5 bases short and J 6 bases short, with 13 bases between. CDR3 length: 14 residues. In nucleotides, the CDR3 is TGTGCCAGCAGTTCACTGACAGTTGCCGGGGAGCTGTTTTTT. As protein: CASSSLTVAGELFF.

The chain is built from TRBV20-1 and TRBJ2-5; 13 nucleotides align to TRBD2. J lost 7 bases, V lost 5 bases, and 10 bases had no gene match. Germline V gives CDR1 DFQATT, CDR2 SNEGSKA (reference sequence). The CDR3 runs to 15 residues. CDR3 coding DNA: TGCAGTGCTGAACTAGCGGGAGGGATTAGGAGGACCCAGTACTTC. Translated: CSAELAGGIRRTQYF.

The V and J genes are TRBV7-6 and TRBJ2-5; D gene uncertain. With 0 bases removed from V and 4 bases from J, the gap between germline ends came to 3 bases. This CDR3 spans 12 amino acids. The V gene's germline CDR1 is SGHVS and CDR2 FNYEAQ. The CDR3: CASSLASETQYF. The CDR3 DNA is TGTGCCAGCAGCTTAGCGTCAGAGACCCAGTACTTC.

In its sample, this clonotype was seen many times. The chain is built from TRBV29-1 and TRBJ1-1; D gene unclear. V was shortened by 6 bases and J by 3 bases, with 20 bases between the two germline ends. CDR3 length: 15 residues. Looked up from germline, CDR1 is SQVTM and CDR2 is ANQGSEA. Written as DNA, the CDR3 is TGCAGCGTGCGTCATCGAGTGTTACATGACACTGAAGCTTTCTTT. Translating gives CSVRHRVLHDTEAFF.

The CDR3 region has the DNA TGTGCCAGCAGCTTATCACTAGCTGGCACCGGGGAGCTGTTTTTT. Translating gives CASSLSLAGTGELFF. The J gene is TRBJ2-2, the V gene TRBV7-6; D possibly corresponds to TRBD2 (6 bases). This CDR3 is built from 15 residues. Trimming stripped 2 bases from V and 4 bases from J, with 11 bases between. Per germline, CDR1 SGHVS and CDR2 FNYEAQ.

The CDR3 coding sequence is TGTGCCAGTAGTACGGGACTAACCCCAATTATGAACACAGATACGCAGTATTTT. This encodes CASSTGLTPIMNTDTQYF. The chain uses TRBV19 and TRBJ2-3; 7 bases align to TRBD2. V trimming: 4 bases; J trimming: 2 bases; junction bases outside the gene matches: 15. This CDR3 spans 18 amino acids. Germline V CDR1 and CDR2: LNHDA, SQIVND (reference sequence). The full variable domain, in which reference TRBV19 and TRBJ2-3 provide the parts outside the CDR3, is DGGITQSPKYLFRKEGQNVTLSCEQNLNHDAMYWYRQDPGQGLRLIYYSQIVNDFQKGDIAEGYSVSREKKESFPLTVTSAQKNPTAFYLCASSTGLTPIMNTDTQYFGPGTRLTVL.

In this sample, this clonotype turned up a few times. The V call is TRBV3-1, the J call TRBJ2-5; D uncertain. Trimming pared 3 bases from V and 1 base from J, leaving 12 bases between. Germline CDR1 reads LGHDT; CDR2 reads YNNKEL (reference sequence). The CDR3 extends over 15 amino acids. The DNA of the CDR3 is TGTGCCAGCAGCCATTTGGTCAGGCCCCAAGAGACCCAGTACTTC. Translating gives CASSHLVRPQETQYF.

The chain recombines TRBV7-6 with TRBJ2-1; TRBD2 matches at 10 bases. This CDR3 region has 19 residues. V lost 1 base to trimming and J lost 0 bases; unmatched junction nucleotides: 9. CDR1 and CDR2 (germline): SGHVS, FNYEAQ. The CDR3 protein is CASSLEASGRYSSYNEQFF. CDR3 coding DNA: TGTGCCAGCAGCTTAGAGGCTAGCGGGAGATACAGCTCCTACAATGAGCAGTTCTTC.

The chain employs TRBV24-1 and TRBJ1-1, with 10 nucleotides matching TRBD1. The germline V gene encodes CDR1 KGHDR and CDR2 SFDVKD. The CDR3 length is 16 residues. The V gene end was trimmed by 7 bases and the J gene end by 3 bases; junction bases not matched to a gene: 10. The CDR3, as DNA: TGTGCCACCAGGACCCCGGGACAGGGGTTTGACACTGAAGCTTTCTTT. This translates into CATRTPGQGFDTEAFF.

This clonotype has a handful of counts. The chain links TRBV11-2 to TRBJ2-3; no definite D call. The CDR3 is made up of 12 amino acids. The V end was cut by 5 bases, the J end by 2 bases, with 5 bases between. The germline V gene has CDR1 SGHAT and CDR2 FQNNGV. CDR3 amino acids: CASSRYTDTQYF. The DNA of the CDR3 is TGTGCCAGCAGCCGATACACAGATACGCAGTATTTT.

The rearrangement uses TRBV5-1 and TRBJ2-7; 9 bases align to TRBD1. With V trimmed by 4 bases and J by 5 bases, 7 bases remained unmatched. Per germline, CDR1 SGHRS and CDR2 YFSETQ. The CDR3 has 14 amino acids. CDR3 in DNA: TGCGCCAGCAGCAGAGGACAGGGGATAGACGAGCAGTACTTC. Translating it yields CASSRGQGIDEQYF.

The table lists this clonotype with a few counts. The V gene is TRBV3-1, the J gene TRBJ2-7; TRBD1 aligns across 8 bases. From germline, CDR1 is LGHDT and CDR2 YNNKEL (reference sequence). The V segment lost 5 bases and the J segment 3 bases; nucleotides outside the gene matches: 3. The CDR3 length is 13 residues. CDR3 DNA: TGTGCCAGCAGCGACAGGGGTAGCTACGAGCAGTACTTC. It codes for CASSDRGSYEQYF.

The rearrangement links TRBV20-1 to TRBJ2-3; D remains unclear. V was cut by 6 bases and J by 4 bases, with 14 bases left in between. The CDR3 is 13 amino acids. Germline CDR1 reads DFQATT; CDR2 reads SNEGSKA (reference sequence). CDR3: CSAPSPSADTQYF. CDR3 in DNA: TGCAGTGCCCCCTCTCCCTCAGCAGATACGCAGTATTTT.

On this clonotype itself: An end of the junction differs from the germline gene, which may be a read error. The genes are TRBV9 and TRBJ2-4; either TRBD1 or TRBD2 may supply D (5 bases each). The CDR3 is made up of 11 amino acids. Looked up from germline, CDR1 is SGDLS and CDR2 is YYNGEE. The CDR3 region has the DNA TGTGCCAGCAGCGCGTGCCGGGACGGGGACTTC. It yields the protein CASSACRDGDF.